This T cell receptor (beta chain) stems from a study of T cell repertoires in cytomegalovirus infection. Across the whole study: CMV epitopes that were recently identified and HLA-C-restricted were used alongside well-studied HLA-B-restricted ones. Carrying CMV and the relevant HLA type showed in public TCR beta signatures. Study-level findings and limits: CMV-specific HLA-C-restricted TCR beta clonotypes dominated the ex vivo response. Cumulative public TCR beta family frequency identified carriers of CMV plus the relevant HLA.

Details on this clonotype: Its cognate antigen is unknown.

From the reads, TCRdb called clonotypes with MiXCR, one entry per CDR3 protein. The table records 800,000 to 950,000 distinct CDR3 sequences, approximately 32% of them present only once. This CDR3 contains 11 residues. V was shortened by 8 bases and J by 5 bases, with 7 bases between the two germline ends. Germline V gene lookup returns CDR1 MNHEY and CDR2 SMNVEV (reference sequence). The specimen comprised cultured CD8+ T cells from PBMCs, sampled from culture after CMV antigen stimulation. The receptor comes from a human donor in good health (CMV status not recorded). Some clones in this sample may be carry-over from other donors' samples. The chain is built from TRBV27 and TRBJ2-1; maybe TRBD2 (6 bases). In nucleotides, the CDR3 is TGTGCCAGCGGGGGGAACAATGAGCAGTTCTTC. As protein: CASGGNNEQFF.